This T cell receptor (beta chain) was sequenced in a study of cytomegalovirus exposure and HLA in healthy donors. Overall study findings and caveats: Accounts indicate the classifier identified cytomegalovirus status with strong specificity and sensitivity.

The V gene's germline CDR1 is GTSNPN and CDR2 SVGIG (reference sequence). V was shortened by 5 bases and J by 1 base, with 13 bases between the two germline ends. The CDR3 runs to 14 residues. As for this clone: Its specificity is unknown.

Measured with immunoSEQ multiplex PCR; TCRdb has only the in-frame clones, and not every one. Among 150,000 to 180,000 clones listed, more than 70% were seen once. The receptor comes from a human donor in good health. Source material: PBMCs. J is TRBJ2-3 and V is TRBV30, with a possible D match to TRBD2 (6 bases). CDR3 bases: TGTGCCTGGGCTGCGGGGTCCCGCACAGATACGCAGTATTTT. Translating it yields CAWAAGSRTDTQYF.